This T cell receptor (beta chain) was sequenced for a study of blood T cell repertoires in COVID-19 (TCRdb year 2020). For context, the study as a whole: Samples from collaborators originated in the United States, Italy and Spain and spanned both the acute and convalescent phases of COVID-19. The material from the prospective study consisted of cDNA or gDNA derived from T cells, B-cell-depleted T cells, or PBMCs. The dataset comprised deeply sampled blood TCRbeta repertoires from subjects exposed to, actively infected with, or recovered from COVID-19. A freely available public database, intended as a resource for researchers studying the immune response to SARS-CoV-2, is where the repertoires were released. Samples were obtained from the ongoing ImmuneRACE study (first 160 participants) and from roughly 1,300 subjects provided by 6 global collaborators. The sample metadata nearly always contained a de-identified subject ID, COVID-19 status, age in years and sex. Where HLA class I and class II types were available, the types were taken from metadata supplied by the sample provider, not from assay-based typing. Results and caveats for the whole study, not just this receptor: Clinical and demographic metadata were provided uncurated, with the amount varying by source and participant.

This clone has at least ten counts. Its antigen specificity is not known. Per-base qualities were not stored, and no clone one base away is much larger. Participants in the prospective study were enrolled through a virtual design, were aged roughly 18 to 100 years, and lived in approximately 24 United States geographic areas. In the prospective study, participants were assigned to cohorts based on the clinical history participants reported in a screening survey and a study questionnaire. In the prospective study, mobile phlebotomists collected whole blood, serum and a nasopharyngeal or oropharyngeal swab from each participant. Over a roughly 2-month period, participants in the prospective study had the option of providing additional blood draws and questionnaires. Before DNA extraction, prospective study blood samples were shipped either frozen or at room temperature. TCRbeta CDR3 regions were amplified from genomic DNA using the immunoSEQ Assay, a bias-controlled multiplex PCR. Under the source paper's analysis protocol: Within the assay, amplification of reference gene primers was used to estimate how many nucleated cells each sample contained. Sequence reads were collapsed and filtered to measure the absolute abundance of every unique TCRbeta CDR3 rearrangement. For each sample, productive Simpson clonality was calculated by taking the square root of Simpson's diversity index across productive rearrangements. Entries here come from immuneACCESS through TCRdb and include only in-frame sequences with V and J called. Some clones fail to appear in such tables; in the studies checked, an unresolved V gene covers under half of the shortfall, and the cause of the remainder is unknown. V and J calls and clone size are given by that table; D and trimming were obtained from the DNA. The sample contains 150,000 to 200,000 clones, 70% to 85% of them found a single time. The top ten hold about 5% of the sample.

The clonotype comes from a woman in her sixties or seventies with acute COVID-19. The sample comprised PBMCs or T cells enriched from blood (not recorded which).

The DNA is as follows: TGTGCCAGCAGCTTAAGGACTAGCAATAACATTCAGTACTTC. Its amino acids are CASSLRTSNNIQYF. The sequence joins TRBV7-9 to TRBJ2-4, and 8 bases in between align with TRBD2. Trimming accounts for 2 bases at V and 7 bases at J, while the number of junction bases matched to no gene is 4. Sequences SEHNR (CDR1) and FQNEAQ (CDR2) are obtained from the germline V gene (reference sequence). The CDR3 has 14 amino acids, counting the end cysteine and phenylalanine. Just CDR3 DNA is preserved here, 42 bases in frame from base 1.